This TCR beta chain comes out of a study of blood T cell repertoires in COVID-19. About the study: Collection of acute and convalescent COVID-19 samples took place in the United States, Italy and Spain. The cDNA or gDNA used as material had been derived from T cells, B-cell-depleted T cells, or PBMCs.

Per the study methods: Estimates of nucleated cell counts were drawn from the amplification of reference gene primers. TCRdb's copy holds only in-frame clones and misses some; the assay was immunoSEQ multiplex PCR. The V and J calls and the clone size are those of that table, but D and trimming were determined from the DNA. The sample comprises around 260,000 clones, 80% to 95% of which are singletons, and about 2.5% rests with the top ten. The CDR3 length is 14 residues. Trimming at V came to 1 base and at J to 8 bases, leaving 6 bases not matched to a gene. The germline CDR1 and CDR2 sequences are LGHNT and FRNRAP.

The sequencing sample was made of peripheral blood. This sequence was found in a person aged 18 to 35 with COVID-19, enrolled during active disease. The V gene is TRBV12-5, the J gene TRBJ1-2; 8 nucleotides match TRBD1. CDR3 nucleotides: TGTGCTAGTGGTTTGGCCCAGGGGGCGGGAGGCTACACCTTC. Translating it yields CASGLAQGAGGYTF.